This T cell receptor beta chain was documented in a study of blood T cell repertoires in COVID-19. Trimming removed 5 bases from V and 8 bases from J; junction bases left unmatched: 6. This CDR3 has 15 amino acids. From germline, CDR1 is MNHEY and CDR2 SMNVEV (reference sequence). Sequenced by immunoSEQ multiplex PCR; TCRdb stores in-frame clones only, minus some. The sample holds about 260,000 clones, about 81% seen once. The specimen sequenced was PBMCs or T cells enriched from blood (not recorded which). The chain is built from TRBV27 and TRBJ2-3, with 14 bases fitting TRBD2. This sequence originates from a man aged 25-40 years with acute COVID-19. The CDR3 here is CASSQGLAGARTQYF. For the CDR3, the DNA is TGTGCCAGCAGTCAGGGACTAGCGGGAGCTCGTACGCAGTATTTT.